This T cell receptor beta chain was found in a study of blood T cell repertoires in COVID-19. Study in general: Both acute and convalescent COVID-19 samples were obtained from the United States, Italy and Spain. T cells, B-cell-depleted T cells, or PBMCs supplied cDNA or gDNA.

Authors' processing steps: Nucleated cell number was recorded as an estimate derived from reference gene primer amplification. The repertoire was sequenced with immunoSEQ multiplex PCR; TCRdb's copy has only in-frame clones and lacks some. The DNA gave D and trimming, while V, J and clone size come from that table. Of about 190,000 clones in the sample, 65% to 80% were seen once. The length of the CDR3 is 15 residues. V lost 2 bases and J lost 4, with 12 bases in between. The V gene's germline CDR1 is LNHDA and CDR2 SQIVND (reference sequence). Sequenced material: peripheral blood. The chain joins TRBV19 to TRBJ1-3; tentative D call: TRBD1 (5 bases). This TCR derives from a man between 45 and 60 years old who had recovered from COVID-19. CDR3 sequence: CASSIPGLYGNTIYF. In nucleotides, the CDR3 is TGTGCCAGTAGTATACCGGGACTTTACGGAAACACCATATATTTT.